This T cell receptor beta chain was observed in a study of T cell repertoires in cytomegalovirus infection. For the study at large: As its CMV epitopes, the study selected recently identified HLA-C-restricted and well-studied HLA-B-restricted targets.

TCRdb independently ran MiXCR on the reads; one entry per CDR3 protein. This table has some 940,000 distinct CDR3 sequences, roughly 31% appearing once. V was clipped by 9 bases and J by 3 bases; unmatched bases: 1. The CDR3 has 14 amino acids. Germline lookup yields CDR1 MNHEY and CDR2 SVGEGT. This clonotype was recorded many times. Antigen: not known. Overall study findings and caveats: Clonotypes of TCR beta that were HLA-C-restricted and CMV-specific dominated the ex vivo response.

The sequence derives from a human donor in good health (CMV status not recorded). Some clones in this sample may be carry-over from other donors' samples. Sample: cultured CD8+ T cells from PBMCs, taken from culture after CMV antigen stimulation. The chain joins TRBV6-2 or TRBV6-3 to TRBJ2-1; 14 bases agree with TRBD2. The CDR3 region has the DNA TGTGCCAGTGGACTAGCGGGGGGCTACAATGAGCAGTTCTTC. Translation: CASGLAGGYNEQFF.